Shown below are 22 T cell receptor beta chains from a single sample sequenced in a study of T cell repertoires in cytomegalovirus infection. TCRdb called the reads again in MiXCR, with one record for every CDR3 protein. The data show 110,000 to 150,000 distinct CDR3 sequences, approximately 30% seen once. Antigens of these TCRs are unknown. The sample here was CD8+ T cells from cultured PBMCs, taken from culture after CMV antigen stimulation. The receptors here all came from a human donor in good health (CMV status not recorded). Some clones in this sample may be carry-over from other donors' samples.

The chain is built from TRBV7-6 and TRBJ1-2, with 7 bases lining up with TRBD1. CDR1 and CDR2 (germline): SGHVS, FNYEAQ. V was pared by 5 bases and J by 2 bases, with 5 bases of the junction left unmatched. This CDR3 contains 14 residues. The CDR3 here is CASSPGDSNYGYTF. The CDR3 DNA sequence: TGTGCCAGCAGCCCAGGGGACAGCAACTATGGCTACACCTTC.

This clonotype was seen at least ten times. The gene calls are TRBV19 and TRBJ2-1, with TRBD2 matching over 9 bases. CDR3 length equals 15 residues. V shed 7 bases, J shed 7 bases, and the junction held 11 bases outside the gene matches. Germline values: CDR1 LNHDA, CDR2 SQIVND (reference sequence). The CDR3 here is CASTVAGAPWNEQFF. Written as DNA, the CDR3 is TGTGCCAGTACCGTAGCGGGGGCTCCCTGGAATGAGCAGTTCTTC.

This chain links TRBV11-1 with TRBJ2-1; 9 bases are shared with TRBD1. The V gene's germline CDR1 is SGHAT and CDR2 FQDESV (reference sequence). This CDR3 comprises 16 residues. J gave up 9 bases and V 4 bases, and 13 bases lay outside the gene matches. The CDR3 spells CASSSSGGQGQVEQFF. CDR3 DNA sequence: TGTGCCAGCAGCTCCTCAGGGGGACAGGGACAGGTTGAGCAGTTCTTC.

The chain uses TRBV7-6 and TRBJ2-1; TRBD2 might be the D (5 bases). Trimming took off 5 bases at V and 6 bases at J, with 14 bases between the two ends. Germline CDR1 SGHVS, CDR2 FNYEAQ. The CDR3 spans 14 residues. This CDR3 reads CASSPLSLANEQFF. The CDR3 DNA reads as TGTGCCAGCAGCCCGCTGAGCCTAGCCAATGAGCAGTTCTTC.

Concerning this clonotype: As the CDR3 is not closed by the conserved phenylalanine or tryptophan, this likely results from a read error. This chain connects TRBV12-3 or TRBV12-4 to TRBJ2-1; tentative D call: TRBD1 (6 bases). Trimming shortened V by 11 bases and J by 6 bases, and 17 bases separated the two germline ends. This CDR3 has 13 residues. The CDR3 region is CAVVKGEINEQFC. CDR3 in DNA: TGTGCCGTGGTAAAGGGGGAAATCAATGAGCAGTTCTGC.

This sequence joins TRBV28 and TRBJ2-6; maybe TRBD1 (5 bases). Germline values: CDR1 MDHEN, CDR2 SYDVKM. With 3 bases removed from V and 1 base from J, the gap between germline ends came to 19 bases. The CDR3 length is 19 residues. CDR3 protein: CASSFPPTEPMSGANVLTF. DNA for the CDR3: TGTGCCAGCAGTTTTCCACCGACAGAACCTATGTCTGGGGCCAACGTCCTGACTTTC. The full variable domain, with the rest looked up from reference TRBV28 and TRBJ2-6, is DVKVTQSSRYLVKRTGEKVFLECVQDMDHENMFWYRQDPGLGLRLIYFSYDVKMKEKGDIPEGYSVSREKKERFSLILESASTNQTSMYLCASSFPPTEPMSGANVLTFGAGSRLTVL.

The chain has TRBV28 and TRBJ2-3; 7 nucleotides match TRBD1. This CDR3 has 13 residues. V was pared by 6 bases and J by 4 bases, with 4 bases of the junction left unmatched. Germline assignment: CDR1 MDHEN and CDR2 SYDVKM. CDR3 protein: CASSDRESDTQYF. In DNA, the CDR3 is TGTGCCAGCAGCGACAGGGAATCAGATACGCAGTATTTT.

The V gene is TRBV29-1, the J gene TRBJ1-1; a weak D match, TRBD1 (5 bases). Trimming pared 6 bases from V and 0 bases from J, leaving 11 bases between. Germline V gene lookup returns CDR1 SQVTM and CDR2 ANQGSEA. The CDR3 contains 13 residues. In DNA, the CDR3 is TGCAGCGTGAGGGGCGGATTGAACACTGAAGCTTTCTTT. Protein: CSVRGGLNTEAFF.

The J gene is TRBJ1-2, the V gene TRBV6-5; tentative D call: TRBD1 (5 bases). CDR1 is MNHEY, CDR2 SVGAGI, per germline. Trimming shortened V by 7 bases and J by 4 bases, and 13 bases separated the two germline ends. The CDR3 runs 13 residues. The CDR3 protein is CASTPAGTYGYTF. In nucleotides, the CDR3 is TGTGCCAGCACCCCCGCAGGGACCTATGGCTACACCTTC.

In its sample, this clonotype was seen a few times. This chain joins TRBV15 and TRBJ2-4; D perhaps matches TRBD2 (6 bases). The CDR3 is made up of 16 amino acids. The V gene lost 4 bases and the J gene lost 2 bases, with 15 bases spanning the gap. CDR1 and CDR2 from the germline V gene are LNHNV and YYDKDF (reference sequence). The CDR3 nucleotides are TGTGCCACCAGCATTTTCCTCGGGGGTACCAAAAACATTCAGTACTTC. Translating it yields CATSIFLGGTKNIQYF.

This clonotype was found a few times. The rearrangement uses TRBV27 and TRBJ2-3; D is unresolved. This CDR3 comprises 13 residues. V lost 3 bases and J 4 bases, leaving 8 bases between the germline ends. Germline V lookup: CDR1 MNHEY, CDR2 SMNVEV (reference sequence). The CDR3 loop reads CASSFGSPDTQYF. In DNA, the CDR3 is TGTGCCAGCAGTTTCGGTAGTCCAGATACGCAGTATTTT.

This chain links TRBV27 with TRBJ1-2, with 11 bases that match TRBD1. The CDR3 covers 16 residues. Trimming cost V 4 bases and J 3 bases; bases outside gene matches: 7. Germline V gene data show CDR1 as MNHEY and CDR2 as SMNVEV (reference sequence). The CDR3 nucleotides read TGTGCCAGCAGTTCCCGGACAGGGGGCTCTTACTATGGCTACACCTTC. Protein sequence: CASSSRTGGSYYGYTF.

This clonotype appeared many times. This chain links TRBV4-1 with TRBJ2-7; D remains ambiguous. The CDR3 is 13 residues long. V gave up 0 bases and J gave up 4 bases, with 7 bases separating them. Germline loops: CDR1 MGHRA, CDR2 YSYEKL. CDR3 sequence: CASSQDHRYEQYF. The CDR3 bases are TGCGCCAGCAGCCAAGACCATAGGTACGAGCAGTACTTC.

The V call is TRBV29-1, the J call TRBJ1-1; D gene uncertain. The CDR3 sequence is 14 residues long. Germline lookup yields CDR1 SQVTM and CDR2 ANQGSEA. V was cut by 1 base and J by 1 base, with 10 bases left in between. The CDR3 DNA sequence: TGCAGCGTTGAAGTAAGGTACGGGAACACTGAAGCTTTCTTT. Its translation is CSVEVRYGNTEAFF.

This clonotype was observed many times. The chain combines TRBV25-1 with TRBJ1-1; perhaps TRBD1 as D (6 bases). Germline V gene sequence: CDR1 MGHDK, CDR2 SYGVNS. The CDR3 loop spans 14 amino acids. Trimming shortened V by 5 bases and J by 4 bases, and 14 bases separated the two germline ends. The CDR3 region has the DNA TGTGCCAGCAGTTATACAGGGTCGGTCACTGAAGCTTTCTTT. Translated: CASSYTGSVTEAFF. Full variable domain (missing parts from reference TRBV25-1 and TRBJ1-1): EADIYQTPRYLVIGTGKKITLECSQTMGHDKMYWYQQDPGMELHLIHYSYGVNSTEKGDLSSESTVSRIRTEHFPLTLESARPSHTSQYLCASSYTGSVTEAFFGQGTRLTVV.

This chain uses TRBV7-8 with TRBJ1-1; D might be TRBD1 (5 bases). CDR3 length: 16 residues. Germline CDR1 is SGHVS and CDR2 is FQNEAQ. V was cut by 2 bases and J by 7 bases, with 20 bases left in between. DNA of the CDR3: TGTGCCAGCAGCTTAAAGGGGTATGGGATACGGGGTGAAGCTTTCTTT. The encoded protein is CASSLKGYGIRGEAFF.

In nucleotides, the CDR3 is TGTGCCAGCAGTTATCTGGGGAACTATGGCTACACCTTC. Protein sequence: CASSYLGNYGYTF. The chain uses TRBV27 and TRBJ1-2; D is unresolved. Germline CDR1 is MNHEY and CDR2 is SMNVEV (reference sequence). The CDR3 runs to 13 residues. Deletions cut 4 bases from V and 2 bases from J, with 8 bases between.

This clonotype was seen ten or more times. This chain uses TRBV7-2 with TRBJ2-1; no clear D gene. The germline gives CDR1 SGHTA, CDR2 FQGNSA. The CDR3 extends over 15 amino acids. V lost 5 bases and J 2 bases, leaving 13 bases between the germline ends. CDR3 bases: TGTGCCAGCAGCGTCGACATCGGAACCTACAATGAGCAGTTCTTC. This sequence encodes CASSVDIGTYNEQFF.

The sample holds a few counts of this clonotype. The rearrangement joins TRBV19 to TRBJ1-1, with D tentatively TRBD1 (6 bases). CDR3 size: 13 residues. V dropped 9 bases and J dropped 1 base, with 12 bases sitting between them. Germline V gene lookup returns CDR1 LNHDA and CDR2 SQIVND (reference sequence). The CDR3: CASQQGGNTEAFF. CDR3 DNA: TGTGCCAGCCAACAGGGAGGGAACACTGAAGCTTTCTTT.

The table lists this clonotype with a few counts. The CDR3 DNA reads as TGTGCCAGCAGTTACTCGCGATCGGGGGGCGATTACGAGCAGTACTTC. Protein: CASSYSRSGGDYEQYF. The chain employs TRBV6-5 and TRBJ2-7, with D tentatively TRBD2 (7 bases). The CDR3 is 16 amino acids. V shed 0 bases and J shed 4 bases, with 16 bases lying between them. Per the germline V gene, CDR1 is MNHEY and CDR2 is SVGAGI.

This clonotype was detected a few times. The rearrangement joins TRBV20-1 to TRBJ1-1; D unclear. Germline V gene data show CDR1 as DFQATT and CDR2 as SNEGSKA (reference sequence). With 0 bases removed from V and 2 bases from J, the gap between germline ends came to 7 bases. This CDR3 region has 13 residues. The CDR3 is CSARDVDNTEAFF. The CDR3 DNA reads TGCAGTGCTAGAGATGTTGATAACACTGAAGCTTTCTTT.

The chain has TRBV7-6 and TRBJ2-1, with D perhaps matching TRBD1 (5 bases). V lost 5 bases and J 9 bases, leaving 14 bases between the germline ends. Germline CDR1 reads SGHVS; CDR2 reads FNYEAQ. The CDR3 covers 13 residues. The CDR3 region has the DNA TGTGCCAGCAGCATTACGGAAGGGGTTGAGCAGTTCTTC. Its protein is CASSITEGVEQFF. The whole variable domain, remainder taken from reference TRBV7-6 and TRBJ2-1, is GAGVSQSPRYKVTKRGQDVALRCDPISGHVSLYWYRQALGQGPEFLTYFNYEAQQDKSGLPNDRFSAERPEGSISTLTIQRTEQRDSAMYRCASSITEGVEQFFGPGTRLTVL.